The 20 T cell receptor beta chains presented below share a single source sample, sequenced in a study of blood T cells in healthy people across ages. With a J-beta primer mix and a sample-barcoded 5' primer, a second PCR ran 7 to 11 cycles. TCRdb ran MiXCR on the 5' RACE reads and lists one entry per CDR3 protein. The table records around 800,000 distinct CDR3 sequences, about 26% of them present only once. The same specimen was also included in a second study, on T cells of mothers and their children.

The sample consisted of blood. The origin of the receptors is a boy younger than 18 in good health.

This clonotype has only one observation. The CDR3 loop is CASIRGLQETQYF. DNA of the CDR3: TGTGCCAGCATACGAGGTCTCCAAGAGACCCAGTACTTC. The J gene is TRBJ2-5, the V gene TRBV2; D unclear. Trimming pared 7 bases from V and 1 base from J, leaving 10 bases between. The CDR3 runs 13 residues. The germline V gene has CDR1 SNHLY and CDR2 FYNNEI.

The chain is built from TRBV5-1 and TRBJ1-1; no clear D. Between the trimmed V and J ends, which lost 6 bases and 6 bases, there was a span of 18 bases. CDR3 size: 14 residues. CDR1 is SGHRS, CDR2 YFSETQ, per germline. Written as DNA, the CDR3 is TGCGCCAGCACCGTGCGGCCAGCCGCGCCTGAAGCTTTCTTT. Translating it yields CASTVRPAAPEAFF.

The chain is built from TRBV6-1 and TRBJ1-6; weak D call: TRBD1 (6 bases). The germline CDR1 and CDR2 sequences are MNHNS and SASEGT. This CDR3 is built from 13 residues. The V end was cut by 6 bases, the J end by 10 bases, with 13 bases between. For the CDR3, the DNA is TGTGCCAGCAGGGGGGACAAAGAATCACCCCTCCACTTT. This sequence encodes CASRGDKESPLHF.

The rearrangement uses TRBV10-3 and TRBJ2-5, with D maybe TRBD2 (6 bases). The CDR3 is 14 residues long. Germline V gives CDR1 ENHRY, CDR2 SYGVKD. Trimming shortened V by 3 bases and J by 7 bases, and 15 bases separated the two germline ends. DNA for the CDR3: TGTGCCATCAGTGAATCGCGGGGATCCGGGACCCAGTACTTC. Protein: CAISESRGSGTQYF.

V usage is TRBV7-2 and J usage is TRBJ2-5; 12 bases are a match to TRBD2. The V gene end was trimmed by 4 bases and the J gene end by 5 bases; junction bases not matched to a gene: 8. The CDR3 runs to 16 residues. The germline CDR1 and CDR2 sequences are SGHTA and FQGNSA. This chain's CDR3 is CASSSGRLAGDETQYF. CDR3 in DNA: TGTGCCAGCAGCTCCGGTAGACTAGCGGGGGATGAGACCCAGTACTTC. Filled out from reference TRBV7-2 and TRBJ2-5, the complete variable domain reads GAGVSQSPSNKVTEKGKDVELRCDPISGHTALYWYRQSLGQGLEFLIYFQGNSAPDKSGLPSDRFSAERTGGSVSTLTIQRTQQEDSAVYLCASSSGRLAGDETQYFGPGTRLLVL.

For this clonotype: The germline gene is not matched at one end of the junction; a read error may be the cause. This sequence joins TRBV12-3 or TRBV12-4 and TRBJ1-4, with 7 bases that match TRBD1. This CDR3 has 14 residues. The CDR3 sequence: CASSSQGTNERLFF. As DNA, the CDR3 is TGTGCCAGCAGTTCACAGGGGACTAATGAAAGACTGTTTTTT.

The J gene is TRBJ2-2, the V gene TRBV20-1, with a tentative D call TRBD2 (5 bases). CDR1 is DFQATT and CDR2 is SNEGSKA in the germline V gene (reference sequence). This CDR3 comprises 13 residues. Trimming stripped 4 bases from V and 2 bases from J, with 8 bases between. For the CDR3, the DNA is TGCAGTGCTAAGGACTCAAACACCGGGGAGCTGTTTTTT. It encodes CSAKDSNTGELFF.

This clonotype was recorded a few times. V gene TRBV10-3 combines with J gene TRBJ1-6; no definite D call. The germline gives CDR1 ENHRY, CDR2 SYGVKD. This CDR3 is 14 amino acids long. Trimming pared 3 bases from V and 7 bases from J, leaving 10 bases between. As DNA, the CDR3 is TGTGCCATCAGTGATATACTTTCCAATTCACCCCTCCACTTT. Protein product: CAISDILSNSPLHF.

About this clonotype: One junction end does not reproduce the germline sequence, and a read error may be involved. This rearrangement joins TRBV30 to TRBJ2-1, with D possibly matching TRBD2 (6 bases). The length of the CDR3 is 15 residues. CDR1 GTSNPN and CDR2 SVGIG come from the germline V gene (reference sequence). The CDR3 DNA reads TGTGCCTGGAGTGTACTGGGGGGTTCCTTCAATGAGCAGTTCTTC. Protein product: CAWSVLGGSFNEQFF.

The CDR3 region is CASSYSRVVTHEQFF. The CDR3 bases are TGTGCCAGCAGCTACTCGAGGGTCGTGACCCATGAGCAGTTCTTC. V usage is TRBV7-3 and J usage is TRBJ2-5, with a weak D call TRBD2 (5 bases). The better agreement between TRBJ2-1 and the DNA end casts doubt on the J call. There are 15 residues in the CDR3. Germline V CDR1 and CDR2: SGHTA, FQGTGA.

J is TRBJ1-4 and V is TRBV5-1, with a tentative D call TRBD1 (5 bases). The germline V gene encodes CDR1 SGHRS and CDR2 YFSETQ. The V and J ends lost 0 bases and 4 bases respectively, with 10 bases between them. The CDR3 sequence is 15 residues long. As DNA, the CDR3 is TGCGCCAGCAGCTTGGGAGGGGAGCGTAATGAAAAACTGTTTTTT. Encoded protein: CASSLGGERNEKLFF. The full variable domain, rest sourced from reference TRBV5-1 and TRBJ1-4, is KAGVTQTPRYLIKTRGQQVTLSCSPISGHRSVSWYQQTPGQGLQFLFEYFSETQRNKGNFPGRFSGRQFSNSRSEMNVSTLELGDSALYLCASSLGGERNEKLFFGSGTQLSVL.

The chain recombines TRBV6-5 with TRBJ1-2, with TRBD1 matching over 7 bases. Germline CDR1 and CDR2: MNHEY and SVGAGI. V dropped 2 bases and J dropped 4; count of bases not matched to a gene: 7. The CDR3 is made up of 15 amino acids. The CDR3 reads CASSYRDRNPYGYTF. CDR3 DNA sequence: TGTGCCAGCAGTTACAGGGACAGAAACCCCTATGGCTACACCTTC.

This clonotype was found a few times. This sequence joins TRBV6-6 and TRBJ2-5; D possibly matches TRBD1 or TRBD2 (5 bases each). The CDR3 sequence is 15 residues long. Germline CDR1 is MNHNY and CDR2 is SVGAGI (reference sequence). V was shortened by 6 bases and J by 5 bases, with 19 bases between the two germline ends. The DNA of the CDR3 is TGTGCCAGCAGAGAGTGGTCTAGTGGGGGTGAGACCCAGTACTTC. Its translation: CASREWSSGGETQYF.

On this clonotype: At one end, the junction sequence differs from germline, possibly due to a read error. The chain combines TRBV6-4 with TRBJ1-1; perhaps TRBD1 as D (6 bases). CDR1 is MRHNA and CDR2 is SNTAGT in the germline V gene. This CDR3 is built from 14 residues. The CDR3 protein is CTSRAEGGASEAFF. In DNA form, the CDR3 reads TGTACCAGCAGAGCAGAGGGGGGGGCAAGTGAAGCTTTCTTT.

V usage is TRBV11-2 and J usage is TRBJ2-2; D ambiguous. With 0 bases removed from V and 4 bases from J, the gap between germline ends came to 9 bases. The germline gives CDR1 SGHAT, CDR2 FQNNGV. CDR3 length equals 15 residues. The CDR3 region is CASSLDEVLTGELFF. The CDR3 bases are TGTGCCAGCAGCTTAGATGAAGTCCTCACCGGGGAGCTGTTTTTT.

The rearrangement uses TRBV12-3 or TRBV12-4 and TRBJ2-6; no definite D call. V lost 2 bases and J lost 4, with 6 bases in between. The CDR3 contains 14 residues. The chain's CDR3 is CASSLSNGANVLTF. The DNA of the CDR3 is TGTGCCAGCAGTTTAAGTAACGGGGCCAACGTCCTGACTTTC.

This clonotype was seen a few times. V usage is TRBV12-3 or TRBV12-4 and J usage is TRBJ2-1; D gene ambiguous. The CDR3 totals 13 residues. Trimming removed 2 bases from V and 10 bases from J, with 12 bases in between. The CDR3 nucleotides are TGTGCCAGCAGTTTAACTTTGCCTACCGAGCAGTTCTTC. As protein: CASSLTLPTEQFF.

This clonotype was recorded a few times. The V call is TRBV9, the J call TRBJ2-7; D possibly corresponds to TRBD1 (7 bases). The length of the CDR3 is 14 residues. Per the germline V gene, CDR1 is SGDLS and CDR2 is YYNGEE. V dropped 0 bases and J dropped 5 bases, with 12 bases sitting between them. The chain's CDR3 is CASSVGRGPHEQYF. The CDR3 coding sequence is TGTGCCAGCAGCGTAGGGAGGGGGCCCCACGAGCAGTACTTC.

A few counts support this clonotype. The chain links TRBV29-1 to TRBJ1-2; D gene uncertain. Germline V lookup: CDR1 SQVTM, CDR2 ANQGSEA. The CDR3 consists of 11 residues. The ends were cut back, 3 bases at V and 4 bases at J, with 6 bases in the middle. In DNA, the CDR3 is TGCAGCGTTGAGACGGTCTATGGCTACACCTTC. Translated: CSVETVYGYTF.

The rearrangement uses TRBV6-6 and TRBJ1-2; possible D gene TRBD1, 5 bases. The V and J ends lost 6 bases and 4 bases respectively, with 15 bases between them. Per germline, CDR1 MNHNY and CDR2 SVGAGI (reference sequence). This CDR3 has 14 amino acids. For the CDR3, the DNA is TGTGCCAGCAGCCCGGGACCGGGGATCTATGGCTACACCTTC. Its protein product is CASSPGPGIYGYTF.